A selection of T cell receptor beta chains follows, all from one sample in a study of shared clonotypes between healthy human individuals. Assay used: immunoSEQ multiplex PCR; TCRdb lists only in-frame clones, some missing. There are a few million clones in the sample; 90% to 96% occur only once, and approximately 0.13% lies in the top ten. The sequenced sample consisted of naive CD4+ T cells sorted from blood. Receptors were obtained from a young man in good health. Both conserved end residues are part of each CDR3. D genes are given only for firm matches. Clone size appears in some rows only: once, few, many, or a class for an expanded clone.

V: TRBV7-2
length: 15
D: -
J: TRBJ1-1
size: -
CDR3: CASSLGRILNTEAFF
DNA: TGTGCCAGCAGCTTAGGGCGCATCTTGAACACTGAAGCTTTCTTT

V: TRBV5-1
length: 14
D: TRBD2
J: TRBJ2-5
size: -
CDR3: CASSDQRGEETQYF
DNA: TGCGCCAGCAGCGACCAGCGGGGGGAGGAGACCCAGTACTTC

V: TRBV2
length: 15
D: TRBD1
J: TRBJ1-6
size: -
CDR3: CASRGTGNGNSPLHF
DNA: TGTGCCAGCAGGGGGACAGGGAACGGTAATTCACCCCTCCACTTT

V: TRBV28
length: 15
D: TRBD1
J: TRBJ2-7
size: -
CDR3: CASSAPRQGAYEQYF
DNA: TGTGCCAGCAGCGCTCCCCGACAGGGAGCCTACGAGCAGTACTTC

V: TRBV5-5
length: 14
D: -
J: TRBJ1-1
size: -
CDR3: CASSWTEGNTEAFF
DNA: TGTGCCAGCAGCTGGACAGAGGGGAACACTGAAGCTTTCTTT

V: TRBV7-9
length: 14
D: -
J: TRBJ1-6
size: -
CDR3: CASSVSGANSPLHF
DNA: TGTGCCAGCAGCGTCTCGGGGGCTAATTCACCCCTCCACTTT

V: TRBV29-1
length: 14
D: TRBD1
J: TRBJ1-1
size: -
CDR3: CSVDPAGGNTEAFF
DNA: TGCAGCGTTGATCCGGCAGGGGGGAACACTGAAGCTTTCTTT

V: TRBV19
length: 19
D: -
J: TRBJ2-1
size: -
CDR3: CASSIFIAGRKPSYNEQFF
DNA: TGTGCCAGTAGTATTTTCATTGCCGGGAGAAAACCCTCCTACAATGAGCAGTTCTTC

V: TRBV28
length: 17
D: -
J: TRBJ1-3
size: -
CDR3: CASSLKNAGWNGNTIYF
DNA: TGTGCCAGCAGTTTAAAGAACGCGGGTTGGAATGGAAACACCATATATTTT

V: TRBV28
length: 11
D: -
J: TRBJ1-2
size: -
CDR3: CATSDNYGYTF
DNA: TGTGCCACCTCAGATAACTATGGCTACACCTTC

V: TRBV5-1
length: 14
D: -
J: TRBJ2-3
size: -
CDR3: CASRRDPGTDTQYF
DNA: TGCGCCAGCAGAAGGGATCCCGGCACAGATACGCAGTATTTT

V: TRBV11-3
length: 17
D: -
J: TRBJ2-3
size: -
CDR3: CASSLGPGTQTADTQYF
DNA: TGTGCCAGCAGCCTGGGGCCCGGGACTCAAACCGCAGATACGCAGTATTTT

V: TRBV7-9
length: 14
D: TRBD1
J: TRBJ2-1
size: -
CDR3: CASSLTGESNEQFF
DNA: TGTGCCAGCAGCTTAACAGGGGAGTCGAATGAGCAGTTCTTC

V: TRBV5-1
length: 15
D: TRBD2
J: TRBJ2-7
size: few
CDR3: CASSLTSGDSYEQYF
DNA: TGCGCCAGCAGCTTGACTAGCGGGGACTCCTACGAGCAGTACTTC

V: TRBV27
length: 15
D: -
J: TRBJ1-6
size: -
CDR3: CASNTRGRRGSPLHF
DNA: TGTGCCAGCAATACCCGGGGACGGAGGGGTTCACCCCTCCACTTT

V: TRBV10-3
length: 14
D: -
J: TRBJ2-7
size: -
CDR3: CAITGDSRGYEQYF
DNA: TGTGCCATCACCGGGGACTCACGGGGCTACGAGCAGTACTTC

V: TRBV19
length: 15
D: TRBD2
J: TRBJ2-1
size: -
CDR3: CASSPRGGRRNEQFF
DNA: TGTGCCAGTAGTCCCCGGGGCGGGAGGCGGAATGAGCAGTTCTTC

V: TRBV5-1
length: 16
D: -
J: TRBJ1-3
size: -
CDR3: CASSQGRTSSGNTIYF
DNA: TGCGCCAGCAGCCAGGGACGGACGAGCTCTGGAAACACCATATATTTT

V: TRBV28
length: 15
D: TRBD1
J: TRBJ2-7
size: -
CDR3: CASSPPGQTSYEQYF
DNA: TGTGCCAGCAGTCCTCCGGGACAGACCTCCTACGAGCAGTACTTC

V: TRBV27
length: 15
D: TRBD2
J: TRBJ2-7
size: -
CDR3: CASSLQGLAGVEQYF
DNA: TGTGCCAGCAGTTTACAGGGTCTAGCGGGAGTCGAGCAGTACTTC

V: TRBV6-1
length: 19
D: -
J: TRBJ1-6
size: -
CDR3: CASSGFGNGGSSYNSPLHF
DNA: TGTGCCAGCAGTGGGTTTGGTAACGGGGGGAGCTCCTATAATTCACCCCTCCACTTT

V: TRBV4-1
length: 14
D: TRBD1
J: TRBJ2-2
size: -
CDR3: CASSRPGGNGELFF
DNA: TGCGCCAGCAGCCGCCCAGGGGGAAACGGGGAGCTGTTTTTT

V: TRBV7-9
length: 17
D: TRBD1
J: TRBJ2-5
size: -
CDR3: CASSSNWDRGGRETQYF
DNA: TGTGCCAGCAGTTCCAACTGGGACAGGGGTGGTAGAGAGACCCAGTACTTC

V: TRBV29-1
length: 13
D: -
J: TRBJ1-5
size: once
CDR3: CSVLQGIGQPQHF
DNA: TGCAGCGTGCTACAGGGTATCGGTCAGCCCCAGCATTTT

V: TRBV7-9
length: 13
D: -
J: TRBJ2-3
size: -
CDR3: CASSLQGTDTQYF
DNA: TGTGCCAGCAGCCTACAGGGAACAGATACGCAGTATTTT

V: TRBV2
length: 13
D: -
J: TRBJ2-3
size: -
CDR3: CASSEARGLTQYF
DNA: TGTGCCAGCAGTGAAGCGCGGGGCCTTACGCAGTATTTT

V: TRBV5-6
length: 15
D: -
J: TRBJ2-3
size: -
CDR3: CASSLRLDWTDTQYF
DNA: TGTGCCAGCAGCTTAAGACTAGATTGGACAGATACGCAGTATTTT

V: TRBV7-9
length: 19
D: TRBD1
J: TRBJ2-7
size: -
CDR3: CASSLAGGQGKGTSYEQYF
DNA: TGTGCCAGCAGCTTAGCAGGTGGACAGGGAAAGGGAACCTCCTACGAGCAGTACTTC

V: TRBV10-1
length: 14
D: -
J: TRBJ2-5
size: -
CDR3: CASDFWTHQETQYF
DNA: TGCGCCAGCGATTTCTGGACACACCAAGAGACCCAGTACTTC

V: TRBV11-2
length: 14
D: -
J: TRBJ1-3
size: -
CDR3: CASSPRVAGNTIYF
DNA: TGTGCCAGCAGCCCCAGGGTGGCTGGAAACACCATATATTTT

V: TRBV10-3
length: 12
D: TRBD2
J: TRBJ2-7
size: -
CDR3: CATGLAGGEQYF
DNA: TGTGCCACGGGACTAGCGGGAGGGGAGCAGTACTTC

V: TRBV5-1
length: 15
D: -
J: TRBJ2-7
size: -
CDR3: CASSGDREGKYEQYF
DNA: TGCGCCAGCAGCGGCGACAGGGAGGGGAAATACGAGCAGTACTTC

V: TRBV19
length: 15
D: TRBD1
J: TRBJ1-6
size: -
CDR3: CASSPGQVYNSPLHF
DNA: TGTGCCAGTAGTCCAGGACAGGTGTATAATTCACCCCTCCACTTT

V: TRBV11-2
length: 13
D: TRBD1
J: TRBJ2-3
size: once
CDR3: CASSWTGSDTQYF
DNA: TGTGCCAGCAGTTGGACAGGGTCGGATACGCAGTATTTT

V: TRBV29-1
length: 13
D: TRBD2
J: TRBJ2-5
size: -
CDR3: CSVEGGRMETQYF
DNA: TGCAGCGTTGAAGGCGGGAGAATGGAGACCCAGTACTTC

V: TRBV5-1
length: 13
D: TRBD2
J: TRBJ2-3
size: -
CDR3: CASRLAGEDTQYF
DNA: TGCGCCAGCAGATTAGCGGGAGAAGATACGCAGTATTTT

V: TRBV5-8
length: 13
D: -
J: TRBJ2-7
size: -
CDR3: CASSSYDLRGQYF
DNA: TGTGCCAGCAGCTCATACGACCTACGAGGGCAGTACTTC

V: TRBV6-1
length: 15
D: -
J: TRBJ1-1
size: -
CDR3: CASLIGEGRHTEAFF
DNA: TGTGCCAGCTTAATTGGCGAGGGTCGGCACACTGAAGCTTTCTTT

V: TRBV7-9
length: 9
D: -
J: TRBJ2-2
size: -
CDR3: CAWQEGVFF
DNA: TGTGCCTGGCAGGAGGGTGTGTTTTTT